The clone carrying this TCR beta chain was counted at least ten times. The limits of the CDR3 on the DNA are not certain, so only TCRdb's listed CDR3 is given. This sample stems from a study of early T cells in non-severe SARS-CoV-2 infection. Each CDR3 protein gets one entry after TCRdb re-called the 5' RACE reads with MiXCR. This table holds under 35,000 distinct CDR3 sequences, less than 10% found once. The CDR3 length equals 14 residues, ends included. Per the germline V gene, CDR1 is MNHEY and CDR2 is SVGEGT. This chain connects TRBV6-2 or TRBV6-3 to TRBJ1-2; the D call in the table, TRBD1, was not verified against the DNA. Specimen: whole blood. This TCR was recovered from an adult who was a healthcare worker with PCR-confirmed SARS-CoV-2 infection or an uninfected control (not recorded which). This chain's CDR3 is CASSSSDSGYGYTF.